This T cell receptor beta chain was identified during a study of blood T cell repertoires in COVID-19. The authors' processing: How many nucleated cells were present was estimated from reference gene primer amplification. Sequencing was performed with immunoSEQ multiplex PCR; in TCRdb, only in-frame clones are kept and a portion is missing. V and J calls and clone size are given by that table; D and trimming were obtained from the DNA. Of about 440,000 clones listed, approximately 88% are singletons. V was cut by 4 bases and J by 0 bases, with 6 bases left in between. CDR1 is MNHEY and CDR2 is SMNVEV in the germline V gene (reference sequence). This CDR3 has 13 amino acids.

Sequencing input: peripheral blood. This sequence originates from a woman aged 45 to 65 with COVID-19, enrolled during active disease. This rearrangement joins TRBV27 to TRBJ1-1; maybe TRBD1 (5 bases). The CDR3 coding sequence is TGTGCCAGCAGTTACAGGATGAACACTGAAGCTTTCTTT. It specifies CASSYRMNTEAFF.